The 3 T cell receptor beta chains listed next were all sequenced from one sample in a study of B cell selection in AIRE deficiency. Conventional CD4 T cells were sorted as CD4+CD127+ cells. The data were produced by immunoSEQ multiplex PCR, yet TCRdb's version contains in-frame clones alone and is incomplete. The sample consists of under 30,000 clones, less than 97% of them appearing once. Sequences were obtained from CD4+CD127+ conventional T cells sorted from PBMCs. The source of these receptors is a human donor in good health.

The chain is built from TRBV11-3 and TRBJ2-7; no firm D call. The ends were cut back, 2 bases at V and 4 bases at J, with 9 bases in the middle. Germline V CDR1 and CDR2: SGHNT, YENEEA. The CDR3 has 13 amino acids. The CDR3 loop reads CASSLREAYEQYF. The CDR3, as DNA: TGTGCCAGCAGCTTACGAGAAGCTTACGAGCAGTACTTC.

This clone has only one observation. The chain couples TRBV5-8 to TRBJ1-5; perhaps TRBD1 as D (6 bases). Germline-derived CDR1 and CDR2 are SGHTS and YDEGEE. V gave up 4 bases and J gave up 2 bases, with 16 bases separating them. CDR3 length: 16 residues. DNA for the CDR3: TGTGCCAGCAGCCCTTCAGGGGTCTTGGGCAATCAGCCCCAGCATTTT. The encoded protein is CASSPSGVLGNQPQHF.

V and J are TRBV28 and TRBJ2-7; TRBD1 agrees at 7 bases. In germline, CDR1 is MDHEN, CDR2 SYDVKM. The CDR3 sequence is 14 residues long. V dropped 5 bases and J dropped 6; count of bases not matched to a gene: 10. The chain's CDR3 is CASSTGQPWGEQYF. The CDR3, as DNA: TGTGCCAGCAGTACGGGACAGCCTTGGGGCGAGCAGTACTTC.